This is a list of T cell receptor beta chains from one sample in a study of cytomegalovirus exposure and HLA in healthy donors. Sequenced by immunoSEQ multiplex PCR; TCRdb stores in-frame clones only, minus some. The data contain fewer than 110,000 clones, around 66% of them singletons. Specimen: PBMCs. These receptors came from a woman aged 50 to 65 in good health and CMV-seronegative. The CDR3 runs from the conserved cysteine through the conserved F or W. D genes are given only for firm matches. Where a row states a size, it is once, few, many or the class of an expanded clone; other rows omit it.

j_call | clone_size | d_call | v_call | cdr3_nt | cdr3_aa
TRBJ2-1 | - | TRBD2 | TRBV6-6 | TGTGCCAGCAATTGGGGGACTAGCTCCTACAATGAGCAGTTCTTC | CASNWGTSSYNEQFF
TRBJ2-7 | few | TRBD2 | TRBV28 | TGTGCCAGCCATGCTACTAGCGGGAGGTACGAGCAGTACTTC | CASHATSGRYEQYF
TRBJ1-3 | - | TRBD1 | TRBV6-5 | TGTGCCAGCAGTTACTCCGGGACAGAAAGAAACACCATATATTTT | CASSYSGTERNTIYF
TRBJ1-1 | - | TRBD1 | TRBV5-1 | TGCGCCAGCAGCTTTGGACAGGGTAGCAACACTGAAGCTTTCTTT | CASSFGQGSNTEAFF
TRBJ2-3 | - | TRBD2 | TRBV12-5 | TGTGCTAGTGGTTTGGTAAAGGGTTGGCGGGGGGGCCCGGGCGGGGGCACAGATACGCAGTATTTT | CASGLVKGWRGGPGGGTDTQYF
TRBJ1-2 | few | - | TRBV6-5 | TGTGCCAGCAGAGTCTCAGGAGGTGGGATCTATGGCTACACCTTC | CASRVSGGGIYGYTF
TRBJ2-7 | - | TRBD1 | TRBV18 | TGTGCCAGCCGGGGACAGGGCAACTCCTACGAGCAGTACTTC | CASRGQGNSYEQYF
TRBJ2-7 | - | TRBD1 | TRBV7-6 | TGTGCCAGCAGCGCTGACAGGGGTCCCTACGAGCAGTACTTC | CASSADRGPYEQYF
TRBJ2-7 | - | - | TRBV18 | TGTGCCAGCTCATCGAGTGGCGGGTACGAGCAGTACTTC | CASSSSGGYEQYF
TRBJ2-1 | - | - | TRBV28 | TGTGCCAGCACCGGCGGCTCCTACAATGAGCAGTTCTTC | CASTGGSYNEQFF
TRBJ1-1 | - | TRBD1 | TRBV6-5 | TGTGCCAGCAGTTACACCGGGACAGGGGGGAACACTGAAGCTTTCTTT | CASSYTGTGGNTEAFF
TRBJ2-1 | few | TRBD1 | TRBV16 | TGTGCCAGCAGCCAATCAGGACAGGGCTACAATGAGCAGTTCTTC | CASSQSGQGYNEQFF
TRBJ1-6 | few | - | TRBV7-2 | TGTGCCAGCACCCCGGGGGGGGCTTGGTCACCCCTCCACTTT | CASTPGGAWSPLHF
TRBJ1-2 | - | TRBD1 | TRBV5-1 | TGCGCCAGCAGCTTGGAGGGGGACAGCGCACGTGGCTACACCTTC | CASSLEGDSARGYTF
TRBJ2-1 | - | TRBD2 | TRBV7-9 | TGTGCCAGCAGAGACGGGCGGGGGAATAAGCAGTTCTTC | CASRDGRGNKQFF
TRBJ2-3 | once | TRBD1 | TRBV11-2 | TGTGCCAGCAGTTTCCTCAGGGACAGGGGGCGGGATACGCAGTATTTT | CASSFLRDRGRDTQYF
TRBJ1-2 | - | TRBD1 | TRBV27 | TGTGCCAGCAGTTTGACAGGGAACTATGGCTACACCTTC | CASSLTGNYGYTF
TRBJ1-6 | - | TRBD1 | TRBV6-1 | TGTGCCAGCAGTGAGGGGACAGGGAGTTCACCCCTCCACTTT | CASSEGTGSSPLHF
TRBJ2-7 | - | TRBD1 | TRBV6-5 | TGTGCCAGCAGAACCGGGACAGGTAACTACGAGCAGTACTTC | CASRTGTGNYEQYF
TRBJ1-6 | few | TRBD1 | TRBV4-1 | TGCGCCAGCAGCCCTTTACAGGGGCACGTTAATTCACCCCTCCACTTT | CASSPLQGHVNSPLHF
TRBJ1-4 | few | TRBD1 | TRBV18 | TGTGCCAGCTCACGTGGGACAGCCTCAACTAATGAAAAACTGTTTTTT | CASSRGTASTNEKLFF
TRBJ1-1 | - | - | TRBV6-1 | TGTGCCAGCAGTGACATCAGGAACACTGAAGCTTTCTTT | CASSDIRNTEAFF
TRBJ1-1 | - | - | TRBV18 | TGTGCCAGCTCACCCGGGACTGAAGCTTTTTTT | CASSPGTEAFF
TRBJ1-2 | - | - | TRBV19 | TGTGCCAGTAGTAGGGCAGTGGGCAACTATGGCTACACCTTC | CASSRAVGNYGYTF
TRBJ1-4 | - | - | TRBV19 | TGTGCCAGTACCGGGGGGGGAAGGAGATACGAAAAACTGTTTTTT | CASTGGGRRYEKLFF
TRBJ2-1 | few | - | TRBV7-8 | TGTGCCAGCAGCACGGCAGCAGGGGGGAATGAGCAGTTCTTC | CASSTAAGGNEQFF
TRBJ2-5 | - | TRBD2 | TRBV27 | TGTGCCAGCAAGTTAGCGGGTGCCCAAGAGACCCAGTACTTC | CASKLAGAQETQYF
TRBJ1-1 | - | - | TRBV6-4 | TGTGCCAGCAGTGACTCTGGGGGGGCGGGCACTGAAGCTTTCTTT | CASSDSGGAGTEAFF
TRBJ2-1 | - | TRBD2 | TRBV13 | TGTGCCAGCAGCTTAGCGGGAGGGTATCCACAGTTCTTC | CASSLAGGYPQFF
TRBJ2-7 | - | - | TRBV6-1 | TGTGCCAGCAAGACAGGAGTCCTCTCCTACGAGCAGTACTTC | CASKTGVLSYEQYF
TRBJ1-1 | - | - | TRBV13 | TGTGCCAGCAGCTTAGTAACTCACCGAGCAGGTGAAGCTTTCTTT | CASSLVTHRAGEAFF
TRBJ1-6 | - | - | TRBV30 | TGTGCCTGGATTCCCGTATCTAATAATTCACCCCTCCACTTT | CAWIPVSNNSPLHF
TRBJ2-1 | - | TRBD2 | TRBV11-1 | TGTGCCAGCAGCGTAAATCTAGCGGAAGGGGCCAATGAGCAGTTCTTC | CASSVNLAEGANEQFF
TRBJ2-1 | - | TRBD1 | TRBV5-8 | TGTGCCAGCAGATCGCGGACAGGGCACACCTACAATGAGCAGTTCTTC | CASRSRTGHTYNEQFF
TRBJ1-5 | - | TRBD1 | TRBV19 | TGTGCCTCCACCGGGTCAGGGGGACAGGGACGGGGGGGTAATCAGCCCCAGCATTTT | CASTGSGGQGRGGNQPQHF
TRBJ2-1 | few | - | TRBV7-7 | TGTGCTAGCAGCTTCGAATGGTCAGAATACAATGAGCAGTTCTTC | CASSFEWSEYNEQFF
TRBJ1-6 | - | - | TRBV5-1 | TGCGCCAGCCACGGGGGATATAATTCACCCCTCCACTTT | CASHGGYNSPLHF
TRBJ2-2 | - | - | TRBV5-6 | TGTGCCAGCAGCTTTGACAGGGAGGCCACCGGGGAGCTGTTTTTT | CASSFDREATGELFF
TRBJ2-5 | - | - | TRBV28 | TGTGCCAGCAGTTTAGACCTAGGTTTGGGTTGGGAGACCCAGTACTTC | CASSLDLGLGWETQYF
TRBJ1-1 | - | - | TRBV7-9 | TGTGCCAGCAGCTTAGTACAGAACACTGAAGCTTTCTTT | CASSLVQNTEAFF
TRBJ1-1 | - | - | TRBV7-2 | TGTGCCAGCAGCAACGGGGGGGGGAGAACTGAAGCTTTCTTT | CASSNGGGRTEAFF
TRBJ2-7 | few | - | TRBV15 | TGTGCCACCAGCAGAGATTTGGGAGAGGTTGACTCCCCGTACTTC | CATSRDLGEVDSPYF
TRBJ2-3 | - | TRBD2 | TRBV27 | TGTGCCAGCAGTTCCCTCGGACTAGCGGGAGGCACAGATACGCAGTATTTT | CASSSLGLAGGTDTQYF
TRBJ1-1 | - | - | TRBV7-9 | TGTGCCAGCAGCCGCTCCTGGGCAGGGTTCATGAACACTGAAGCTTTCTTT | CASSRSWAGFMNTEAFF
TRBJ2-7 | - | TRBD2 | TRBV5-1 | TGCGCCAGCAGCTTAGCGGGGATCTCCTACGAGCAGTACTTC | CASSLAGISYEQYF
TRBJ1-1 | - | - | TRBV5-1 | TGCGCCAGCAGCCCCTTCCCAGGGGCGTCGAACACTGAAGCTTTCTTT | CASSPFPGASNTEAFF
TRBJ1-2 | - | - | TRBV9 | TGTGCCAGCAGCGTAGTTGAGGATGGCTACACCTTC | CASSVVEDGYTF
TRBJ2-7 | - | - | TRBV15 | TGTGCCACCAGCATCGGTCGGGGTGCTTCCTACGAGCAGTACTTC | CATSIGRGASYEQYF
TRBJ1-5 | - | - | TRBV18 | TGTGCCAGCTCAAACAGGGATAATCAGCCCCAGCATTTT | CASSNRDNQPQHF
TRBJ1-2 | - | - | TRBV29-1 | TGCAGCGTTTCTGCCGAACCCGGGGACTATGGCTACACCTTC | CSVSAEPGDYGYTF
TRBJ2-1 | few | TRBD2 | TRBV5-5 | TGTGCCAGCAGCTTGGGGACTAGCGGGAGTGGTGAGCAGTTCTTC | CASSLGTSGSGEQFF
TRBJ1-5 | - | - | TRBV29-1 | TGCAGCGTCGAAAGGCGGACAGTCAATCAGCCCCAGCATTTT | CSVERRTVNQPQHF
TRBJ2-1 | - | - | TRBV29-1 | TGCAGCGTTGAAGTACTGGGGGGGGGCTATGAGCAGTTCTTC | CSVEVLGGGYEQFF
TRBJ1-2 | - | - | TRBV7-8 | TGTGCCAGCAGCGTAACGGGGGGTGGGCATGGCTACACCTTC | CASSVTGGGHGYTF